This record concerns one T cell receptor beta chain sequence. Its antigen is undetermined. The junction does not match germline at one end; this may be a read error. Data came from immunoSEQ multiplex PCR; TCRdb stores just in-frame clones and leaves some out. Here the sample spans around 25,000 clones, about 88% being singletons. The data stem from a study of OX40 agonist ivuxolimab in advanced cancers. Whole-study context: A diagnosis of hepatocellular carcinoma, melanoma, renal cell or head and neck cancer was present in dose-escalation patients. Study-level points and caveats: Among the lowest levels of clonal expansion were found in partial responders at 0.1-3.0 mg/kg. Circulating CD4+ and CD8+ T cells showed clonal expansion by week 6 at 0.1 to 3.0 mg/kg.

Germline V gene lookup returns CDR1 SNHLY and CDR2 FYNNEI. The CDR3 length is 14 residues. This TCR came from an adult with an advanced solid tumor such as melanoma, head and neck, liver or kidney cancer. Sequencing was performed on CD4+ or CD8+ T cells sorted from blood, taken in a trial of the OX40 agonist ivuxolimab. This rearrangement joins TRBV2 to TRBJ2-6; 7 bases map to TRBD1. In nucleotides, the CDR3 is TGTGCCAGCAGTGAAAGGGACAGCTCCAATGTCCTGACTTTC. Residues: CASSERDSSNVLTF.